This TCR beta chain was recovered during a study of T cell responses to AZD1222 COVID-19 vaccine. The study's findings and limits: Clonal diversity was possibly underestimated, and the donors were mostly white British, with more females.

This CDR3 region has 14 residues. The V gene's germline CDR1 is SEHNR and CDR2 FQNEAQ (reference sequence). V gave up 4 bases and J gave up 4 bases; unmatched junction bases: 2. For this clone: Its antigen is still unknown.

Method: immunoSEQ multiplex PCR; TCRdb's copy keeps in-frame clones and lacks some. Counted here are fewer than 90,000 clones, about 88% occurring once; the ten biggest clones make up approximately 11%. Material: peripheral blood, obtained on day 0 of AZD1222 vaccination. V gene TRBV7-9 combines with J gene TRBJ2-1; 9 nucleotides match TRBD2. The TCR sequence derives from an adult in good health. CDR3 sequence (DNA): TGTGCCAGCAGCTGGACTAGCGCTTACAATGAGCAGTTCTTC. Its protein product is CASSWTSAYNEQFF.